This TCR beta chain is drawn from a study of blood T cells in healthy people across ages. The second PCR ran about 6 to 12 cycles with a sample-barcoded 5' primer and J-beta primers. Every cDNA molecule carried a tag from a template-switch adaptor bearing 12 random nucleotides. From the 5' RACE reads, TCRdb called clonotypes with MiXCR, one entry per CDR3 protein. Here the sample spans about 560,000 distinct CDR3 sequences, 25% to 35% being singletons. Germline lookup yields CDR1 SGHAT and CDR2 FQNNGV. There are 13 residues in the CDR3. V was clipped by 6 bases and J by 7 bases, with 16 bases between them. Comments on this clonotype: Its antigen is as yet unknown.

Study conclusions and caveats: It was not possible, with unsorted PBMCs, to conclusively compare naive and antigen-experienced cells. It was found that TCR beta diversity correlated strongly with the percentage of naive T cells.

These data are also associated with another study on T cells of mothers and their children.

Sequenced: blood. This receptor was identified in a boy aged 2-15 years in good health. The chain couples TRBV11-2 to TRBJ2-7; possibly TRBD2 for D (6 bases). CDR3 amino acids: CASRVGSFREQYF. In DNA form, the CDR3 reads TGTGCCAGCAGGGTCGGGAGCTTTCGGGAGCAGTACTTC. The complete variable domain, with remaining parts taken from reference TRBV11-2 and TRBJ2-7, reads EAGVAQSPRYKIIEKRQSVAFWCNPISGHATLYWYQQILGQGPKLLIQFQNNGVVDDSQLPKDRFSAERLKGVDSTLKIQPAKLEDSAVYLCASRVGSFREQYFGPGTRLTVT.